Following are 27 T cell receptor beta chains from one sample sequenced in a study of T cell responses to AZD1222 COVID-19 vaccine. Measured with immunoSEQ multiplex PCR; TCRdb has only the in-frame clones, and not every one. The repertoire has about 45,000 clones, over 70% of them found once; the top ten carry about 3.9%. This material consisted of peripheral blood, taken on day 0 of AZD1222 vaccination. The receptors were gathered from an adult in good health.

CDR3 nucleotides: TGCAGCGTTGCACTACAGGGGCCTACTGAAGCTTTCTTT. Amino acids: CSVALQGPTEAFF. The chain joins TRBV29-1 to TRBJ1-1, with 7 bases matching TRBD1. The germline CDR1 and CDR2 sequences are SQVTM and ANQGSEA. After removal of 4 bases from V and 5 bases from J, the junction contained 7 bases not matched to a gene. This CDR3 comprises 13 residues.

In the case of this clone: Other nucleotide sequences in the sample specify the same CDR3. The rearrangement links TRBV6-5 to TRBJ1-2; D not resolved. This CDR3 has 13 residues. Germline CDR1 reads MNHEY; CDR2 reads SVGAGI. V was trimmed by 0 bases and J by 4 bases, leaving 6 bases between them. CDR3 nucleotide sequence: TGTGCCAGCAGTTACTCGGAAGGCTATGGCTACACCTTC. Protein: CASSYSEGYGYTF.

This chain links TRBV19 with TRBJ1-2; 10 positions agree with TRBD1. Germline V lookup: CDR1 LNHDA, CDR2 SQIVND (reference sequence). The CDR3 has 14 amino acids. Losses at the gene ends were 4 bases for V and 8 bases for J; bases not matched to a gene: 7. The CDR3 is CASSTLGQGNGYTF. CDR3 in DNA: TGTGCCAGTAGTACCCTGGGACAGGGGAACGGCTACACCTTC.

The J gene is TRBJ1-5, the V gene TRBV19; D is undetermined. The germline V gene encodes CDR1 LNHDA and CDR2 SQIVND (reference sequence). The CDR3 is made up of 12 amino acids. V shed 6 bases and J shed 0 bases, with 3 bases lying between them. DNA of the CDR3: TGTGCCAGTAGCCGTAGCAATCAGCCCCAGCATTTT. It encodes CASSRSNQPQHF. Complete variable domain (other parts from reference TRBV19 and TRBJ1-5): DGGITQSPKYLFRKEGQNVTLSCEQNLNHDAMYWYRQDPGQGLRLIYYSQIVNDFQKGDIAEGYSVSREKKESFPLTVTSAQKNPTAFYLCASSRSNQPQHFGDGTRLSIL.

The genes are TRBV4-2 and TRBJ1-1, with D unresolved. The CDR3 has 14 residues. Germline CDR1 and CDR2: LGHNA and YNFKEQ. V was pared by 0 bases and J by 4 bases, with 9 bases between. Here the CDR3 reads CASSQERMSTEAFF. DNA for the CDR3: TGTGCCAGCAGCCAAGAACGGATGTCCACTGAAGCTTTCTTT.

The rearrangement links TRBV19 to TRBJ1-1, with D unresolved. The CDR3 is 15 amino acids. Per germline, CDR1 LNHDA and CDR2 SQIVND (reference sequence). V was shortened by 5 bases and J by 9 bases, with 22 bases between the two germline ends. As DNA, the CDR3 is TGTGCCAGTAGTTCACGAGGGTCTGGGAGGGATCAAGCTTTCTTT. It codes for CASSSRGSGRDQAFF.

This clone was found once. The chain employs TRBV19 and TRBJ2-2; possibly TRBD2 for D (5 bases). There are 15 residues in the CDR3. Trimming removed 1 base at V and 7 bases at J, with 13 bases between. Looked up from germline, CDR1 is LNHDA and CDR2 is SQIVND (reference sequence). Written as DNA, the CDR3 is TGTGCCAGTAGTATAGGATCGGGGTATAACGGGGAGCTGTTTTTT. Translating it yields CASSIGSGYNGELFF.

The V call is TRBV20-1, the J call TRBJ2-7; D not certain. Germline V gene sequence: CDR1 DFQATT, CDR2 SNEGSKA (reference sequence). The ends were cut back, 4 bases at V and 6 bases at J, with 10 bases in the middle. This CDR3 region has 11 residues. The CDR3 is CSAIDQVEQYF. In DNA form, the CDR3 reads TGCAGTGCTATCGACCAGGTCGAGCAGTACTTC.

The chain is built from TRBV25-1 and TRBJ2-3; a weak D match, TRBD2 (6 bases). V dropped 4 bases and J dropped 7 bases, with 9 bases sitting between them. Germline V gene data show CDR1 as MGHDK and CDR2 as SYGVNS. The CDR3 has 12 residues. CDR3 amino acids: CASSGGGNTQYF. DNA of the CDR3: TGTGCCAGCAGTGGGGGCGGGAATACGCAGTATTTT.

CDR3 nucleotides: TGTGCCACCAGCAGTGATACATGGTCAGATACGCAGTATTTT. This encodes CATSSDTWSDTQYF. This rearrangement joins TRBV15 to TRBJ2-3; D remains unclear. Germline CDR1 LNHNV, CDR2 YYDKDF (reference sequence). V shed 3 bases and J shed 4 bases, with 11 bases lying between them. There are 14 residues in the CDR3.

The rearrangement joins TRBV28 to TRBJ2-2; D might be TRBD1 (6 bases). Germline V gives CDR1 MDHEN, CDR2 SYDVKM. Trimming stripped 6 bases from V and 4 bases from J, with 12 bases between. CDR3 length equals 14 residues. This CDR3 is CASRRQAGTGELFF. The CDR3 DNA follows: TGTGCCAGCAGACGACAGGCGGGCACCGGGGAGCTGTTTTTT.

V is TRBV24-1 and J is TRBJ1-1, with D perhaps matching TRBD1 (5 bases). CDR1 and CDR2 (germline): KGHDR, SFDVKD. The CDR3 contains 14 residues. The germline V and J ends were trimmed by 3 bases and 10 bases, with 17 bases remaining between them. The CDR3: CATSDGDVDIGAFF. CDR3 nucleotides: TGTGCCACCAGTGATGGGGACGTGGATATTGGAGCTTTCTTT.

The chain uses TRBV15 and TRBJ1-3, with D perhaps TRBD1 (6 bases). Trimming took 5 bases from V and 5 from J, leaving 16 bases between them. Germline CDR1 is LNHNV and CDR2 is YYDKDF (reference sequence). The CDR3 is made up of 15 amino acids. Written as DNA, the CDR3 is TGTGCCACCAGCGCCCCACAGGGTAGGAGAAACACCATATATTTT. Translating gives CATSAPQGRRNTIYF.

This clone was detected only once. This chain connects TRBV5-8 to TRBJ1-2, with 8 positions matching TRBD1. V lost 5 bases and J lost 0; bases outside the gene matches: 6. The CDR3 runs to 15 residues. Germline V gene lookup returns CDR1 SGHTS and CDR2 YDEGEE. This CDR3 reads CASSIRTGTNYGYTF. Here the CDR3 DNA reads TGTGCCAGCAGTATACGGACAGGGACTAACTATGGCTACACCTTC.

The chain combines TRBV5-4 with TRBJ2-6; D might be TRBD1 (6 bases). Germline V CDR1 and CDR2: SGHNT, YYREEE (reference sequence). V lost 7 bases and J 0 bases, leaving 8 bases between the germline ends. The length of the CDR3 is 14 residues. The CDR3 here is CASQDSSGANVLTF. CDR3 DNA sequence: TGTGCCAGCCAGGACAGCTCTGGGGCCAACGTCCTGACTTTC.

The gene calls are TRBV5-6 and TRBJ1-2, with 11 bases identical to TRBD1. Per germline, CDR1 SGHDT and CDR2 YYEEEE. Unmatched junction bases numbered 10, after V lost 1 base and J lost 8 bases. This CDR3 comprises 16 residues. CDR3 protein: CASSLSPGQGAGGYTF. The CDR3 DNA sequence: TGTGCCAGCAGCTTGTCCCCCGGACAGGGGGCGGGAGGCTACACCTTC.

The chain employs TRBV19 and TRBJ2-2, with D maybe TRBD1 (5 bases). Germline assignment: CDR1 LNHDA and CDR2 SQIVND (reference sequence). The CDR3 is made up of 14 amino acids. V was pared by 2 bases and J by 6 bases, with 10 bases between. Here the CDR3 reads CASSIIGASGELFF. The CDR3 DNA follows: TGTGCCAGTAGTATAATAGGGGCCTCCGGGGAGCTGTTTTTT. Full variable domain (outside the CDR3, taken from reference TRBV19 and TRBJ2-2): DGGITQSPKYLFRKEGQNVTLSCEQNLNHDAMYWYRQDPGQGLRLIYYSQIVNDFQKGDIAEGYSVSREKKESFPLTVTSAQKNPTAFYLCASSIIGASGELFFGEGSRLTVL.

The genes are TRBV3-1 (or the pseudogene TRBV3-2) and TRBJ1-2, with unresolved D. CDR1 is LGHDT and CDR2 is YNNKEL in the germline V gene (reference sequence). The CDR3 runs 16 residues. V was cut by 4 bases and J by 7 bases, with 22 bases left in between. The DNA of the CDR3 is TGTGCCAGCAGCCGGGGATCGGGTGTCCGCGCGGGTGGCTACACCTTC. Translating it yields CASSRGSGVRAGGYTF.

The chain employs TRBV6-6 and TRBJ1-1; D is uncertain. V was pared by 7 bases and J by 4 bases, with 7 bases between. The CDR3 is 11 amino acids. Germline V gene data show CDR1 as MNHNY and CDR2 as SVGAGI (reference sequence). The CDR3 spells CASTETTEAFF. The DNA for the CDR3 is TGTGCCAGCACCGAGACCACTGAAGCTTTCTTT.

The V gene is TRBV19, the J gene TRBJ1-5; 7 bases map to TRBD1. CDR3 length equals 14 residues. CDR1 is LNHDA and CDR2 is SQIVND in the germline V gene (reference sequence). V lost 9 bases to trimming and J lost 5 bases; unmatched junction nucleotides: 10. The CDR3: CASSGTATYQPQHF. In DNA form, the CDR3 reads TGTGCCAGCTCCGGGACAGCAACTTATCAGCCCCAGCATTTT.

This chain links TRBV18 with TRBJ1-4, with D maybe TRBD1 (6 bases). This CDR3 has 15 residues. Between the trimmed V and J ends, which lost 6 bases and 2 bases, there was a span of 13 bases. The V gene's germline CDR1 is KGHSH and CDR2 LQKENI. CDR3: CASSRGQTTNEKLFF. CDR3 coding DNA: TGTGCCAGCTCCCGCGGACAGACCACTAATGAAAAACTGTTTTTT.

This clone was recorded only once. V gene TRBV3-1 (or the pseudogene TRBV3-2) combines with J gene TRBJ2-1, with TRBD1 matching 12 bases. The CDR3 runs 15 residues. Germline V gene lookup returns CDR1 LGHDT and CDR2 YNNKEL (reference sequence). The V segment lost 3 bases and the J segment 14 bases; nucleotides outside the gene matches: 11. CDR3 nucleotide sequence: TGTGCCAGCAGCCAGATTACGGGACAGGGGGCAGCGGAGTTCTTC. This gives the protein CASSQITGQGAAEFF.

The gene calls are TRBV6-1 and TRBJ1-2, with D tentatively TRBD1 (5 bases). In germline, CDR1 is MNHNS, CDR2 SASEGT. CDR3 size: 14 residues. Trimming pared 1 base from V and 4 bases from J, leaving 10 bases between. The CDR3 nucleotides read TGTGCCAGCAGTGAAGGGGGGAGGGGCTATGGCTACACCTTC. Translated, it gives CASSEGGRGYGYTF.

This chain joins TRBV27 and TRBJ1-6; 10 bases are a match to TRBD1. Unmatched junction bases numbered 9, after V lost 0 bases and J lost 10 bases. Germline values: CDR1 MNHEY, CDR2 SMNVEV (reference sequence). The CDR3 is 17 residues long. The CDR3 sequence is CASSLSSTGGRKSPLHF. The CDR3 DNA is TGTGCCAGCAGTTTATCGTCGACAGGGGGCAGAAAATCACCCCTCCACTTT.

This clone was counted a few times. The rearrangement links TRBV27 to TRBJ1-1, with D hard to call. The CDR3 consists of 14 residues. CDR1 MNHEY and CDR2 SMNVEV come from the germline V gene (reference sequence). The germline V and J ends were trimmed by 6 bases and 7 bases, with 18 bases remaining between them. DNA for the CDR3: TGTGCCAGCAGCCGGACCCAGCGATTAGATGAAGCTTTCTTT. It codes for CASSRTQRLDEAFF.

V usage is TRBV12-3 or TRBV12-4 and J usage is TRBJ1-3; D call uncertain. Between the trimmed V and J ends, which lost 3 bases and 8 bases, there was a span of 11 bases. The CDR3 contains 13 residues. For the CDR3, the DNA is TGTGCCAGCAGTTTGGGTAGGGAGGACACCATATATTTT. Protein sequence: CASSLGREDTIYF.

This chain uses TRBV28 with TRBJ1-2, with 8 bases that match TRBD1. The CDR3 is 15 amino acids. With 2 bases clipped from V and 2 bases from J, the junction kept 4 bases outside the gene matches. Germline V CDR1 and CDR2: MDHEN, SYDVKM. The CDR3 DNA reads as TGTGCCAGCAGTTTAGTATCAGGGGGCAACTATGGCTACACCTTC. Protein product: CASSLVSGGNYGYTF.